This TCR beta chain was recovered during a study of T cells in Graves' hyperthyroidism and ophthalmopathy. There are a few counts of this clonotype. V shed 2 bases and J shed 2 bases, with 6 bases lying between them. The CDR3 extends over 13 amino acids. Germline V gene lookup returns CDR1 PRHDT and CDR2 FYEKMQ (reference sequence). The CDR3 regions of TCR beta were amplified from RNA transcripts. With the HTBI primer set, the TCR CDR3 went through a first round of RT-PCR. MiXCR was run by TCRdb on the multiplex PCR reads, yielding one entry per CDR3 protein. This sample has roughly 280,000 distinct CDR3 sequences, with 17% found just once.

The material sequenced was blood. The chain couples TRBV13 to TRBJ1-2; D gene ambiguous. The clonotype comes from a woman in her sixties or seventies with Graves' ophthalmopathy. CDR3 loop: CASSLQRNYGYTF. The CDR3 DNA sequence: TGTGCCAGCAGCTTACAGAGAAACTATGGCTACACCTTC.